This is a list of T cell receptor beta chains from one sample in a study of Ad26.COV2.S vaccination and SARS-CoV-2 variants. Sequencing used immunoSEQ multiplex PCR; TCRdb keeps in-frame clones, though not all of them. The sample has fewer than 800,000 clones, 80% to 90% seen once. The source was peripheral blood, collected in a trial of Ad26.COV2.S vaccine versus placebo. The receptor set was obtained from a person between 18 and 65 years old who received the Ad26.COV2.S COVID-19 vaccine or a placebo. Each CDR3 is given with its conserved first and last residue. A D gene is named only where the DNA matches it firmly. Size values are once, few and many counts, or a class for expanded clones, and some rows have none.

cdr3_nt cdr3_aa j_call v_call d_call clone_size
TGTGCCAGCAGTGTTGAGCAGGGCTATAATTCACCCCTCCACTTT CASSVEQGYNSPLHF TRBJ1-6 TRBV2 . .
TGTGCCAGCAGCTTACTAGCGGTACTCACAGATACGCAGTATTTT CASSLLAVLTDTQYF TRBJ2-3 TRBV5-5 TRBD2 .
TGTGCCAGCAGTTACAAGTCCGGGGGAGGGGGCACAGATACGCAGTATTTT CASSYKSGGGGTDTQYF TRBJ2-3 TRBV6-2/TRBV6-3 TRBD2 .
TGTGCCAGCAGCTTAGAATGGGACAGGACTGGTCCCCTCCACTTT CASSLEWDRTGPLHF TRBJ1-6 TRBV7-2 TRBD1 .
TGCGCCAGCAGCTCTAGCGGTGTTAGCACAGATACGCAGTATTTT CASSSSGVSTDTQYF TRBJ2-3 TRBV5-1 TRBD2 .
TGCGCCAGCAGCCCAACAGGGGCGGCTGACTACGAGCAGTACTTC CASSPTGAADYEQYF TRBJ2-7 TRBV5-1 TRBD1 .
TGTGCCAGCAGCCAAGCCGGTTCATACGAGCAGTACTTC CASSQAGSYEQYF TRBJ2-7 TRBV3-1/TRBV3-2 . once
TGTGCCAGCAGTTACGACAGGGAGAACACTGAAGCTTTCTTT CASSYDRENTEAFF TRBJ1-1 TRBV6-5 TRBD1 .
TGTGCCAGCAGCTTGCACTCGACGGGGAACACCATATATTTT CASSLHSTGNTIYF TRBJ1-3 TRBV11-2 . .
TGCGCCAGCAGCGTTACCCAGGGGCGAGAGACCCAGTACTTC CASSVTQGRETQYF TRBJ2-5 TRBV5-1 . .
TGTGCCAGCAGTGAGGAGGGGGGCACCGGGGAGCTGTTTTTT CASSEEGGTGELFF TRBJ2-2 TRBV6-4 . .
TGTGCTAGTGGTTTTGGGGGGCAGGAAGAGCAGTTCTTC CASGFGGQEEQFF TRBJ2-1 TRBV12-5 . .
TGCGCCAGCAGCTCAGGACAACTGAACACTGAAGCTTTCTTT CASSSGQLNTEAFF TRBJ1-1 TRBV5-1 . .
TGCGCCAGCAGCTTGGCCCCGACAGGGGGCCTGCCTAACTATGGCTACACCTTC CASSLAPTGGLPNYGYTF TRBJ1-2 TRBV5-1 TRBD1 .
TGTGCCAGCAGCGTAGATGGACTAGGATACGAGCAGTACTTC CASSVDGLGYEQYF TRBJ2-7 TRBV9 TRBD2 .
TGTGCCTGGAGTCCGGGACCCCTCTATAATTCACCCCTCCACTTT CAWSPGPLYNSPLHF TRBJ1-6 TRBV30 . .
TGTGCCAGCTCGCCAACAGAGCTAGGCACTGAAGCTTTCTTT CASSPTELGTEAFF TRBJ1-1 TRBV18 . .
TGTGCCAGCAGCACTAGTAATCAGCCCCAGCATTTT CASSTSNQPQHF TRBJ1-5 TRBV27 . .
TGTGCCAGCAGTTACCAACGGGTCCAATCCTTC CASSYQRVQSF TRBJ2-7 TRBV6-2/TRBV6-3 . .
TGCGCCAGCAATTGGGGACGACCTGGAAACACCATATATTTT CASNWGRPGNTIYF TRBJ1-3 TRBV23-1 . .
TGTGCCAGCAGGCTAAGTGAGACCCAGTACTTC CASRLSETQYF TRBJ2-5 TRBV7-2 . .
TGTGCCTGGAGCCCCTTGGGTCAGCCCCAGCATTTT CAWSPLGQPQHF TRBJ1-5 TRBV30 . few
TGTGCCAGCAGTGCAGGGCGAGGCTCCTACGAGCAGTACTTC CASSAGRGSYEQYF TRBJ2-7 TRBV2 . .
TGTGCCAGCAGCCGAGAAACATCACCCTCCTACGAGCAGTACTTC CASSRETSPSYEQYF TRBJ2-7 TRBV3-1/TRBV3-2 . .
TGTGCCAGCAGCTTGGGGAGCCCGGGACGTCAGTACTTC CASSLGSPGRQYF TRBJ2-4 TRBV5-6 . once
TGCGCCAGCAGCTTGGTTAGTAACAATGAGCAGTTCTTC CASSLVSNNEQFF TRBJ2-1 TRBV5-1 . .
TGTGCCAGCAGCGCTACCGGGACTAACAGTTACGAGCAGTACTTC CASSATGTNSYEQYF TRBJ2-7 TRBV6-5 TRBD2 .
TGTGCCAGTAGGAGAGCTGGGGCCAACGTCCTGACTTTC CASRRAGANVLTF TRBJ2-6 TRBV19 . .
TGCAGCGTGGACCGGGCCGTTGAAGCTTTCTTT CSVDRAVEAFF TRBJ1-1 TRBV29-1 . .
TGTGCCAGCAGTTACTCGACTAGGATGCCGTTATATTTT CASSYSTRMPLYF TRBJ1-3 TRBV6-5 . .
TGTGCCAGCAGTTACTCGTTGACGACTAGCACAGATACGCAGTATTTT CASSYSLTTSTDTQYF TRBJ2-3 TRBV6-5 . .
TGTGCCAGCTCACCAGAGCCAGGTTACCAAGAGACCCAGTACTTC CASSPEPGYQETQYF TRBJ2-5 TRBV18 . .
TGTGCCAGCCAACAGAGGGAGGGCACTGAAGCTTTCTTT CASQQREGTEAFF TRBJ1-1 TRBV19 . few
TGTGCCAGCAGCCCCGGGGGGCCATACGAGCAGTACTTC CASSPGGPYEQYF TRBJ2-7 TRBV3-1/TRBV3-2 . .
TGTGCCAGCAGCCCCTTTGGCAATCAGCCCCAGCATTTT CASSPFGNQPQHF TRBJ1-5 TRBV7-2 . .
TGCAGTGCTGACAGGGCTGATACGCAGTATTTT CSADRADTQYF TRBJ2-3 TRBV20-1 TRBD1 .
TGTGCCAGCAGCCAAGATCTTGGACAGGGTTTGCTCAATTCACCCCTCCACTTT CASSQDLGQGLLNSPLHF TRBJ1-6 TRBV14 TRBD1 .
TGTGCCAGCAGTCTTCCGGGACAGGGGCCACCTAATTCACCCCTCCACTTT CASSLPGQGPPNSPLHF TRBJ1-6 TRBV6-2/TRBV6-3 TRBD1 .
TGTGCCAGCAGGGATAGCGGGGCCAAAAACATTCAGTACTTC CASRDSGAKNIQYF TRBJ2-4 TRBV27 TRBD2 .
TGTGCCAGCAGCCTCGGGGACTCCGAAGGGCAGTACTTC CASSLGDSEGQYF TRBJ2-7 TRBV12-3/TRBV12-4 . .
TGTGCCAGCAGCTTAGGCAGCGGCACAGATACGCAGTATTTT CASSLGSGTDTQYF TRBJ2-3 TRBV7-2 . .
TGTGCCAGCAGGCGGGAGGACAGGGCTTCGGCTGGGGCCAACGTCCTGACTTTC CASRREDRASAGANVLTF TRBJ2-6 TRBV7-9 . .